This TCR beta chain stems from a study of control samples from healthy donors and cancer patients. This CDR3 has 15 residues. From germline, CDR1 is LNHDA and CDR2 SQIVND (reference sequence). V dropped 9 bases and J dropped 2 bases, with 19 bases sitting between them. Using immunoSEQ multiplex PCR, the repertoire was profiled, and TCRdb retains in-frame clones only, with some absent. This sample has 120,000 or so clones; about 90% occur once, and the top ten carry roughly 2%. This receptor was identified in a young man in good health. The V call is TRBV19, the J call TRBJ1-2, with no clear D. The sample was blood. In DNA, the CDR3 is TGTGCCAGCCAGGTAGAGACACACGTGAACTATGGCTACACCTTC. It codes for CASQVETHVNYGYTF.